Described below is a single TCR beta chain sequence and its context. The antigen it binds to is not known. No base quality information exists; no much larger clone differs at one position. The sample originates from a study of shared clonotypes between healthy human individuals (TCRdb year 2020). Notes on the research overall: The cohort comprised a couple of women and a few men aged 18 to 49 years. Per donor, three plates each were used for CD4 naive and CD4 memory, two for CD8 naive, and one for CD8 memory. To estimate repertoire size and how much clonotypes are shared between individuals, the study performed deep sequencing of blood TCR repertoires from about 5 healthy adults. Libraries were prepared and TCR repertoires were sequenced by different laboratories using diverse techniques, in order to increase sequencing depth and limit assay-specific biases. Each donor's leukapheresis produced roughly between roughly 0.85 and 10 billion PBMCs.

The junction shows trimming of 0 bases on V and 2 bases on J, plus 9 bases between the germline ends. The germline V gene (reference sequence) provides CDR1 SGHNT and CDR2 YYREEE. The CDR3 sequence holds 14 residues, the cysteine and phenylalanine included. Just CDR3 DNA is preserved here, 42 bases in frame from base 1. Donors were healthy HIV-negative adults with no recently reported acute infections or vaccinations. Every donor was a Caucasian adult living in Nashville, Tennessee, USA. CD4+ T cells were enriched by magnetic negative selection, after which naive cells were positively selected on CD45RA and the negative fraction was taken as the memory subset. Blood was collected by leukapheresis, and PBMCs were isolated by Ficoll-Histopaque density gradient centrifugation and then cryopreserved in liquid nitrogen vapor phase. Purity and quantity of every magnetically sorted T cell population were checked by analytical flow cytometry. Genomic DNA was isolated from every sorted fraction and measured by UV absorbance on a Nanodrop 2000c.

Here is what the overall study found, with its caveats: The genetic and exposure-history diversity represented was limited by the small number of donors. Naive subsets generally had larger estimated clonotype richness than memory subsets did. Compared with non-shared clonotypes, clonotypes shared by all four sorted-subset donors had higher generation probabilities. Based on pairwise subsampling, the degree of clonotype sharing among donors was expected to be affected by sequencing depth. When four donors were compared, the shared fraction of clonotypes was 5% to 6.5% for naive CD4, roughly 3.3% for naive CD8, more than 2% for memory CD4, and 0.35% to 0.4% for memory CD8. Sampling was restricted to blood, and TCR repertoires in tissues likely differ from the TCR repertoires found in blood. Rarefaction of sorted-subset datasets indicated incomplete sequencing despite the large sequencing depth.

Using the deep immunoSEQ assay, multiplex PCR amplified TCR CDR3 regions from genomic DNA. Genomic DNA extracted from each cell subset was distributed evenly over all wells of several immunoSEQ 96-well plates, and each plate served as one replicate. Each replicate PCR for sorted subsets received around 200 ng genomic DNA, equal to roughly 29,000 T cell genomes. The purified libraries were quantified using a Qubit 3.0 fluorometer, sized with a Bioanalyzer 2100, and then quantified again using the KAPA Library Quantification kit. A separate single-read 150-cycle Illumina NextSeq 550 flow cell was used to sequence each immunoSEQ 96-well plate. The study's own analysis went as follows. Because the immunoSEQ output included only junctional sequences and no quality scores, the filtering could not be the same as the filtering used for full-length reads. Sequences were annotated with PyIR, a Python wrapper for IgBLAST v1.9, using IMGT germline references to assign V/J genes and CDR3. Any read was removed if the V/J assignment was weak (E-value above 1e-6), the CDR3 was missing, or the read contained stop codons, out-of-frame junctions, or ambiguous translated residues. V3J clonotypes were defined as sequences sharing an identical inferred V gene, J gene, and CDR3 amino acid sequence. Percentage overlap between repertoires was computed as shared unique clonotypes divided by the size of the smaller repertoire. Three approaches were used to assess repertoire richness: RTK rarefaction, the Chao1 estimator, and Recon v2.1 estimates of unobserved clonotypes. OLGA was used to compute generation probabilities for all TCRbeta clonotypes that the gDNA method yielded from several donors. In TCRdb, the immuneACCESS table is reduced to in-frame sequences with V and J assigned. These tables do not hold every clone; where another copy was compared, an unresolved V gene accounts for under half, and the others remain unexplained. The D gene and trimming were derived from the DNA, and the V and J assignments and clone size from that table. This sample comprises some 790,000 clones, roughly 72% of them detected only once. Approximately 1.8% of the sample rests with the top ten.

The sequenced sample consisted of memory CD4+ T cells sorted from blood. The meaning of the sample's cell subset or site label: CD45RA-negative fraction. Recombination joined TRBV5-4 with TRBJ2-7; the D gene is possibly TRBD2, with 5 bases matching. This receptor was obtained from a woman aged 25 to 39 in good health. The CDR3 here reads CASSLDPGTYEQYF. The DNA sequence reads TGTGCCAGCAGCTTGGATCCCGGGACCTACGAGCAGTACTTC.